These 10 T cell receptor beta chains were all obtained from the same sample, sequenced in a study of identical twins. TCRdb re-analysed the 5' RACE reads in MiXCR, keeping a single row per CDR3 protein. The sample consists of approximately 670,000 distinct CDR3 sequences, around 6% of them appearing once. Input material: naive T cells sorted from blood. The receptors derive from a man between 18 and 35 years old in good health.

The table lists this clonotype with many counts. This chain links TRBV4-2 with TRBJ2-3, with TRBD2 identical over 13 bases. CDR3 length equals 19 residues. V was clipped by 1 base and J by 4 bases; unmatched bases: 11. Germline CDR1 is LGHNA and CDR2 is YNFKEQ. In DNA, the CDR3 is TGTGCCAGCAGCCAAGTGGTGAGACTAGCGGGAGGCCCTCCAGATACGCAGTATTTT. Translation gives CASSQVVRLAGGPPDTQYF.

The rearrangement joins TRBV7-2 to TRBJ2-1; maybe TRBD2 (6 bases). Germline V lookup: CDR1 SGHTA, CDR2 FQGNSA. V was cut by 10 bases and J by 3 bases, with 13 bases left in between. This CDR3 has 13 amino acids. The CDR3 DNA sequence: TGTGCCACCCGGAGTAGCGGCTACAATGAGCAGTTCTTC. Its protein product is CATRSSGYNEQFF.

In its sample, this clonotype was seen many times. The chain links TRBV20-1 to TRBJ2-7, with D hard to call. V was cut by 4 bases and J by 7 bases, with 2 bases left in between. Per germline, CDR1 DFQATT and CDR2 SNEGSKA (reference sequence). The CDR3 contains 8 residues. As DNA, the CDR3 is TGCAGTGCTAAGGAGCAGTACGTC. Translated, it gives CSAKEQYV.

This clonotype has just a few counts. CDR3: CATSDPVGGGPDTQYF. The CDR3 bases are TGTGCCACCAGTGACCCCGTGGGGGGAGGTCCAGATACGCAGTATTTT. The V call is TRBV24-1, the J call TRBJ2-3; maybe TRBD2 (6 bases). With 4 bases removed from V and 4 bases from J, the gap between germline ends came to 17 bases. The CDR3 is made up of 16 amino acids. The germline V gene encodes CDR1 KGHDR and CDR2 SFDVKD.

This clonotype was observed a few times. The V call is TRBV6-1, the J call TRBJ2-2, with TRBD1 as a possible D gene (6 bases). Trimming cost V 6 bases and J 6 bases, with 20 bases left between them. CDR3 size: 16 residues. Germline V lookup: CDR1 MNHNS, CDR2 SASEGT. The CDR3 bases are TGTGCCAGCAGATCTACAGGGCGTTTTTTCGCCGGGGAGCTGTTTTTT. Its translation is CASRSTGRFFAGELFF.

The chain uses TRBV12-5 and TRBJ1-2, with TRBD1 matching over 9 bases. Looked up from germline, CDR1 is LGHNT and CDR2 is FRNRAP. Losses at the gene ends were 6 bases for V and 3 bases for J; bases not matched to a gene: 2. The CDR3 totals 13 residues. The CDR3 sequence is CASGGQGYYGYTF. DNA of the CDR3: TGTGCTAGTGGGGGACAGGGATACTATGGCTACACCTTC.

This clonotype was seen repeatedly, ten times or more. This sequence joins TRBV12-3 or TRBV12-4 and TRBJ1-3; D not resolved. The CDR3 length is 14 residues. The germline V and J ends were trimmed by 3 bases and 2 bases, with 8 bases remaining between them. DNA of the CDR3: TGTGCCAGCAGTTTTATAGGGACTGGAAACACCATATATTTT. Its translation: CASSFIGTGNTIYF.

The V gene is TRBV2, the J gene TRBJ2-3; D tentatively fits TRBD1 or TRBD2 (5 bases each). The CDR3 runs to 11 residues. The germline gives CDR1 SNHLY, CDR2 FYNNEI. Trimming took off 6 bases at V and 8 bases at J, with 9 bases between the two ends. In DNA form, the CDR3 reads TGTGCCAGCAGCGAGGGGACTACGCAGTATTTT. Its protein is CASSEGTTQYF.

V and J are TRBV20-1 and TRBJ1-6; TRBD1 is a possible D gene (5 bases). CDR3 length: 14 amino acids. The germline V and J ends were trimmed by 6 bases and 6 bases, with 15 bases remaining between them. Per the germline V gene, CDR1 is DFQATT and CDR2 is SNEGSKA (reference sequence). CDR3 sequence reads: CSASPTTANSPLHF. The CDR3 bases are TGCAGTGCCTCTCCTACGACAGCTAATTCACCCCTCCACTTT.

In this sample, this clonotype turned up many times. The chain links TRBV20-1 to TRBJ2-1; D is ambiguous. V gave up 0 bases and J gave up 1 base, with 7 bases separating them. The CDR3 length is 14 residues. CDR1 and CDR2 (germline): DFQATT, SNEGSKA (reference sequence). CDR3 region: CSARDYGSYNEQFF. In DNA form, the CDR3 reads TGCAGTGCTAGAGATTACGGTTCCTACAATGAGCAGTTCTTC.